These T cell receptor beta chains were read from a single sample in a study of T cells after yellow fever vaccination. From the 5' RACE reads, TCRdb called clonotypes with MiXCR, one entry per CDR3 protein. This table holds approximately 330,000 distinct CDR3 sequences, approximately 12% found once. Sequencing used CD4+ T cells sorted from PBMCs, obtained 15 days after the yellow fever booster vaccination. The receptor source for this set is a man aged 18 to 35 who received the YFV17D yellow fever vaccine. Both conserved end residues are part of each CDR3. A D gene is named only where the DNA matches it firmly. Size is stated for part of the rows, as once, few or many counts, or as a class when the clone is expanded.

D gene,J gene,clone size,V gene,CDR3 DNA,CDR3 protein
-,TRBJ2-5,few,TRBV7-2,TGTGCCAGCAGCTTTAACGGGGATAGGGAGACCCAGTACTTC,CASSFNGDRETQYF
-,TRBJ2-1,-,TRBV5-1,TGCGCCAGCAGCTTCACTAGCAGACGCTCCTACAATGAGCAGTTCTTC,CASSFTSRRSYNEQFF
-,TRBJ2-7,-,TRBV18,TGTGCCAGCTCACCGGCGCCGGGACTTCCTATTGACGAGCAGTACTTC,CASSPAPGLPIDEQYF
TRBD1,TRBJ1-1,few,TRBV12-3/TRBV12-4,TGTGCCAGCAGCCCGGGACAGGGTTTGGCTGAAGCTTTCTTT,CASSPGQGLAEAFF
TRBD2,TRBJ2-5,-,TRBV5-1,TGCGCCAGCAAATTAGCGGGGGAAGAGACCCAGTACTTC,CASKLAGEETQYF
TRBD2,TRBJ2-1,-,TRBV20-1,TGCAGTGCTAGAGTAGTAGCCAGCGGGGGATACAATGAGCAGTTCTTC,CSARVVASGGYNEQFF
-,TRBJ2-2,many,TRBV18,TGTGCCAGCTCACCACGGGCAGCGGCTAACACCGGGGAGCTGTTTTTT,CASSPRAAANTGELFF
-,TRBJ1-6,many,TRBV4-1,TGCGCCAGCAGCCAAGAGGTGACAGGAGATTCACCCCTCCACTTT,CASSQEVTGDSPLHF
-,TRBJ2-7,-,TRBV28,TGTGCCACTCCCACCGGGACCGGCCCTTACGAGCAGTACTTC,CATPTGTGPYEQYF
-,TRBJ1-1,few,TRBV9,TGTGCCAGCAGCCGCCAGGGATCGCGCACTGAAGCTTTCTTT,CASSRQGSRTEAFF
TRBD1,TRBJ1-1,few,TRBV7-9,TGTGCCAGCAGCTTAGCCATGGACAGGGGCACTGAAGCTTTCTTT,CASSLAMDRGTEAFF
TRBD2,TRBJ2-1,-,TRBV4-1,TGCGCCAGCAGCCAGGTATCCGGGGGGGCCTACAATGAGCAGTTCTTC,CASSQVSGGAYNEQFF
-,TRBJ2-5,many,TRBV5-1,TGCGCCAGCAGCCCGGGGGCAGGGGAAGAGACCCAGTACTTC,CASSPGAGEETQYF
TRBD2,TRBJ2-1,many,TRBV6-5,TGTGCCAGCAAGCTAGCGGGGGGGAGTTACAATGAGCAGTTCTTC,CASKLAGGSYNEQFF
-,TRBJ1-5,-,TRBV10-3,TGTGCCATCAGTGAAGGGGGGAACCAGCCCCAGCATTTT,CAISEGGNQPQHF
TRBD1,TRBJ1-2,few,TRBV6-5,TGTGCCAGCAGTTACTCGGCCTTCGGGACAGGGTTTGGCTACACCTTC,CASSYSAFGTGFGYTF
-,TRBJ1-5,few,TRBV28,TGTGCCAGCAACCTCGGATCAGGGGGCAATCAGCCCCAGCATTTT,CASNLGSGGNQPQHF
-,TRBJ1-1,-,TRBV7-2,TGTGCCAGCAGCTTACAGGGGATCGGAACTGAAGCTTTCTTT,CASSLQGIGTEAFF
TRBD1,TRBJ1-2,few,TRBV7-9,TGTGCCAGCAGCTTATGGGACAGGAACTATGGCTACACCTTC,CASSLWDRNYGYTF
-,TRBJ1-2,-,TRBV6-1,TGTGCCAGCAGACCCCTTTACTATGGCTACACCTTC,CASRPLYYGYTF
-,TRBJ2-2,-,TRBV5-6,TGTGCCAGCAGCTTGGGTAGTCCCGGGGAGCTGTTTTTT,CASSLGSPGELFF
TRBD1,TRBJ1-1,many,TRBV5-1,TGCGCCAGCAGCTCGACCCCGGGACAGGGGAACACTGAAGCTTTCTTT,CASSSTPGQGNTEAFF
TRBD1,TRBJ1-2,many,TRBV7-2,TGTGCCAGCAGCTTCGACAGGGGGCGGGGCGGCTACACCTTC,CASSFDRGRGGYTF
TRBD2,TRBJ2-1,-,TRBV6-5,TGTGCCAGCATCCAGCGGGGGGGCCAAGAGACCCAGTTCTTC,CASIQRGGQETQFF
TRBD2,TRBJ2-5,-,TRBV15,TGTGCCTCCGCGGCTAGCGGGGGAGTTCGGCGAGAGACCCAGTACTTC,CASAASGGVRRETQYF
TRBD1,TRBJ2-2,many,TRBV5-1,TGCGCCAGCAGCCCAGGGACAGGGTGGACCGGGGAGCTGTTTTTT,CASSPGTGWTGELFF
-,TRBJ1-2,few,TRBV7-2,TGTGCCAGCACCCGTATGCAGGGAGAAAGTGGCTACACCTTC,CASTRMQGESGYTF
TRBD1,TRBJ2-1,few,TRBV13,TGTGCCAGCAGCTCTCAGGGGGCGCGGGGCAATGAGCAGTTCTTC,CASSSQGARGNEQFF
TRBD2,TRBJ2-3,-,TRBV7-9,TGTGCCAGCAGCGCCCGGTGGGAGGGCGCAGATACGCAGTATTTT,CASSARWEGADTQYF
-,TRBJ2-5,-,TRBV5-1,TGCGCCAGCAGCGCGCAGGGCGCGGAGACCCAGTACTTC,CASSAQGAETQYF
TRBD1,TRBJ2-2,few,TRBV24-1,TGTGCCACCAGTGGGAACAGGGGGCGCGACGGGGAGCTGTTTTTT,CATSGNRGRDGELFF
TRBD1,TRBJ1-1,few,TRBV15,TGTGCCACCGCCCCTTGGGGGGACAGGGGAGGCACTGAAGCTTTCTTT,CATAPWGDRGGTEAFF
TRBD2,TRBJ2-5,-,TRBV4-3,TGCGCCAGCAGCCAAGAGGGGCTAGCGGGGGGAGTAGAGACCCAGTACTTC,CASSQEGLAGGVETQYF
-,TRBJ1-2,-,TRBV9,TGTGCCAGCAGCGTCTCCTTAGCTAACTATGGCTACACCTTC,CASSVSLANYGYTF
TRBD1,TRBJ2-5,-,TRBV15,TGTGCCACCAGCAGAAGAACAGGGGTTTGGGAGACCCAGTACTTC,CATSRRTGVWETQYF
-,TRBJ2-1,few,TRBV6-1,TGTGCCAGCTCGGATAACGGGTATGAGCAGTTCTTC,CASSDNGYEQFF
-,TRBJ1-4,many,TRBV5-6,TGTGCCAGCAGCTTGAAAAGGGGGAGTAATGAAAAACTGTTTTTT,CASSLKRGSNEKLFF